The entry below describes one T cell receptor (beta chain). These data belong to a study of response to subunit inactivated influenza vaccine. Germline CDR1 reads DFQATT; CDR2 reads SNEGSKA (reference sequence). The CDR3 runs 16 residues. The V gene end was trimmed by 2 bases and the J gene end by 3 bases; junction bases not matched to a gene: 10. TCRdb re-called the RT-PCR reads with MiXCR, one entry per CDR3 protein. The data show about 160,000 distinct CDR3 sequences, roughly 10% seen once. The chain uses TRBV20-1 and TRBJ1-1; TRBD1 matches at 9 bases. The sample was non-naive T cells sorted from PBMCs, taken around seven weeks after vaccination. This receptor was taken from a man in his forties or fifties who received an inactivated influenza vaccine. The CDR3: CSARITGQGYHTEAFF. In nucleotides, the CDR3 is TGCAGTGCTAGAATTACGGGACAGGGATACCACACTGAAGCTTTCTTT.